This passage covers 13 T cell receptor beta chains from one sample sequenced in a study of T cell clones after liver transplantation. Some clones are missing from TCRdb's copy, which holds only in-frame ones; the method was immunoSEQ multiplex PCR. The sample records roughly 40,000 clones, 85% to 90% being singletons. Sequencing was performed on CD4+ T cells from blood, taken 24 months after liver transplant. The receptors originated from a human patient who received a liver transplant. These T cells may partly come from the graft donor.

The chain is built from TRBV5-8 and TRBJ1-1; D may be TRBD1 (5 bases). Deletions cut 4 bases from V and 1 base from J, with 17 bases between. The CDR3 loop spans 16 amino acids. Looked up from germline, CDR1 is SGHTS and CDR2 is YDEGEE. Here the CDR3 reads CASSRRGSGPNTEAFF. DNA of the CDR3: TGTGCCAGCAGCCGCAGAGGATCGGGACCGAACACTGAAGCTTTCTTT. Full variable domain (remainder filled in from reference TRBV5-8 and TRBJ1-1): EAGVTQSPTHLIKTRGQQATLRCSPISGHTSVYWYQQALGLGLQFLLWYDEGEERNRGNFPPRFSGRQFPNYSSELNVNALELEDSALYLCASSRRGSGPNTEAFFGQGTRLTVV.

For the CDR3, the DNA is TGTGCCACTAAGGAACTAGCGGGAGGTTTAACAGATACGCAGTATTTT. Translated, it gives CATKELAGGLTDTQYF. The rearrangement joins TRBV19 to TRBJ2-3; 12 positions match TRBD2. The CDR3 loop spans 16 amino acids. Losses at the gene ends were 10 bases for V and 3 bases for J; bases not matched to a gene: 11. Per the germline V gene, CDR1 is LNHDA and CDR2 is SQIVND (reference sequence).

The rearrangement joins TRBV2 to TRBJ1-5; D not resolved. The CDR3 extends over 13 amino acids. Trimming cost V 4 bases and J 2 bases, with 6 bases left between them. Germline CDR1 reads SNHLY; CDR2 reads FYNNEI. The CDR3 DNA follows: TGTGCCAGCAGTGGGGCAGGCAATCAGCCCCAGCATTTT. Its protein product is CASSGAGNQPQHF. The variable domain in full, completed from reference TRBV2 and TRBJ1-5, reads EPEVTQTPSHQVTQMGQEVILRCVPISNHLYFYWYRQILGQKVEFLVSFYNNEISEKSEIFDDQFSVERPDGSNFTLKIRSTKLEDSAMYFCASSGAGNQPQHFGDGTRLSIL.

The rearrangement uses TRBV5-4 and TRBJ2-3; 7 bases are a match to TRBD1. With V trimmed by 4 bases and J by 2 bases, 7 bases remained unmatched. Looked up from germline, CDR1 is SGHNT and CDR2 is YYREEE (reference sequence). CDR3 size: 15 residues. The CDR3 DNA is TGTGCCAGCAGCCTCGACAGGGCGTTCACAGATACGCAGTATTTT. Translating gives CASSLDRAFTDTQYF.

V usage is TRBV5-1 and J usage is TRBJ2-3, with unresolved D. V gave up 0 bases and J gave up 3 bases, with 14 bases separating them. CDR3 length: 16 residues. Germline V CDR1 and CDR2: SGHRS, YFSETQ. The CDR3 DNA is TGCGCCAGCAGCTTGGCCCCGGCCAGGACGACAGATACGCAGTATTTT. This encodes CASSLAPARTTDTQYF.

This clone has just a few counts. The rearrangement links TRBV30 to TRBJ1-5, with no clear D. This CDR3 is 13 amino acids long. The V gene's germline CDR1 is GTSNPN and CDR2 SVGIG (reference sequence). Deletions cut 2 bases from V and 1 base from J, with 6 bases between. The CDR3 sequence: CAWSRLSNQPQHF. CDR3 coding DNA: TGTGCCTGGAGTCGCCTGAGCAATCAGCCCCAGCATTTT. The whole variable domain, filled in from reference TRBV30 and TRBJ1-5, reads SQTIHQWPATLVQPVGSPLSLECTVEGTSNPNLYWYRQAAGRGLQLLFYSVGIGQISSEVPQNLSASRPQDRQFILSSKKLLLSDSGFYLCAWSRLSNQPQHFGDGTRLSIL.

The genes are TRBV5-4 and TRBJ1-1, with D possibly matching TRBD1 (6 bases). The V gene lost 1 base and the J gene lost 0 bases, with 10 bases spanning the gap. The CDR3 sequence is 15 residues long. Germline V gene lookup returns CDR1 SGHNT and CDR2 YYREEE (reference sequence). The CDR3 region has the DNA TGTGCCAGCAGCTTGTTTACAGGGCTGAACACTGAAGCTTTCTTT. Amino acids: CASSLFTGLNTEAFF.

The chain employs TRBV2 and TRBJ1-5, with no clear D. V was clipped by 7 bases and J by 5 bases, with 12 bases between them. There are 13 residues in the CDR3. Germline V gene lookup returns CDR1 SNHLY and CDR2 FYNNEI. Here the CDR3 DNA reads TGTGCCAGCAACTCCGGGAGCCATCAGCCCCAGCATTTT. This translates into CASNSGSHQPQHF.

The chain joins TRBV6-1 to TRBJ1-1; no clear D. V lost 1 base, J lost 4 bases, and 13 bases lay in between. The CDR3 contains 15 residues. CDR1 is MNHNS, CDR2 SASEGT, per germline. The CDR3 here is CASSEVLLGVTEAFF. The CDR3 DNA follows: TGTGCCAGCAGTGAAGTTCTACTGGGAGTCACTGAAGCTTTCTTT.

The CDR3 DNA reads TGTGCCAGCCGGGGCAGCTCCTACAATGAGCAGTTCTTC. This gives the protein CASRGSSYNEQFF. The chain couples TRBV28 to TRBJ2-1; D is possibly TRBD1 or TRBD2 (5 bases each). The length of the CDR3 is 13 residues. V was shortened by 8 bases and J by 0 bases, with 8 bases between the two germline ends. Germline-derived CDR1 and CDR2 are MDHEN and SYDVKM.

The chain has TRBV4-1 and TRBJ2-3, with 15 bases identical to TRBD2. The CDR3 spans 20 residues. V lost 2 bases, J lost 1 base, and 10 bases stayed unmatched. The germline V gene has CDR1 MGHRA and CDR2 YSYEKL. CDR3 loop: CASSQPGLAGGVGRTDTQYF. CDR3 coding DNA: TGCGCCAGCAGCCAACCGGGACTAGCGGGAGGTGTGGGCCGCACAGATACGCAGTATTTT.

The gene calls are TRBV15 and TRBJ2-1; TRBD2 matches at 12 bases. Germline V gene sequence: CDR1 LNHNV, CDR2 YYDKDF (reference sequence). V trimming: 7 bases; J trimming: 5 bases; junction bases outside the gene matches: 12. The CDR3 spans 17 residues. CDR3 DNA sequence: TGTGCCACCAAGCTAGCGGGAGGGCTTTCCCATCACAATGAGCAGTTCTTC. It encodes CATKLAGGLSHHNEQFF. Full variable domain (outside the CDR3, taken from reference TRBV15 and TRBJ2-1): DAMVIQNPRYQVTQFGKPVTLSCSQTLNHNVMYWYQQKSSQAPKLLFHYYDKDFNNEADTPDNFQSRRPNTSFCFLDIRSPGLGDTAMYLCATKLAGGLSHHNEQFFGPGTRLTVL.

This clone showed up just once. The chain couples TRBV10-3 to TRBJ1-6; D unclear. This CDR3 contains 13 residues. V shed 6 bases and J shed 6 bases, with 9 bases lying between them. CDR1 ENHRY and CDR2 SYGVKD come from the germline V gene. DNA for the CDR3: TGTGCCATCAGCGGGATTTCTAATTCACCCCTCCACTTT. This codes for CAISGISNSPLHF.